Sequencing of this T cell receptor (beta chain) was carried out in a study of T cell changes during pregnancy in multiple sclerosis. This table comes from immunoSEQ multiplex PCR, and its TCRdb copy is limited to in-frame clones, with some not included. The table lists about 40,000 clones, just under 95% of them singletons. The germline V gene has CDR1 MDHEN and CDR2 SYDVKM. The V end was cut by 2 bases, the J end by 5 bases, with 12 bases between. The CDR3 sequence is 14 residues long. V is TRBV28 and J is TRBJ2-5; possibly TRBD1 for D (5 bases). This TCR was recovered from a female donor with multiple sclerosis, enrolled in a pregnancy study. The sample here was CD8+ T cells from peripheral blood mononuclear cells, taken in the third trimester of pregnancy. The CDR3 DNA sequence: TGTGCCAGCAGTTTAGGCTCAGGGCGGGAGACCCAGTACTTC. Protein: CASSLGSGRETQYF.